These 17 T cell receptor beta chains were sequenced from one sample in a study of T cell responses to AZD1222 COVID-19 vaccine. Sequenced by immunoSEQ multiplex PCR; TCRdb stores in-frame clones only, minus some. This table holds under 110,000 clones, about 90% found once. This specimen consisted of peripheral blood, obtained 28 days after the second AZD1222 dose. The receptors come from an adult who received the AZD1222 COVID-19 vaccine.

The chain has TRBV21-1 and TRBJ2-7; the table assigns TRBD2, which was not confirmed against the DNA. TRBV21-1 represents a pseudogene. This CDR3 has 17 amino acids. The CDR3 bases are TGTGCCAGCTGCCGGACTAGCGGGGGGATTATTACCTACGAGCAGTACTTC. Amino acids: CASCRTSGGIITYEQYF.

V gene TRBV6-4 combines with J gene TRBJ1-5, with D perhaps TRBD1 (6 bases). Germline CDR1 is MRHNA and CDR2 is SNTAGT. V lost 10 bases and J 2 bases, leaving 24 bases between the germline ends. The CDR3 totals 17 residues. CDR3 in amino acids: CANPLLLTEGGNQPQHF. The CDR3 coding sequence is TGTGCCAACCCGTTACTCTTGACTGAGGGGGGCAATCAGCCCCAGCATTTT.

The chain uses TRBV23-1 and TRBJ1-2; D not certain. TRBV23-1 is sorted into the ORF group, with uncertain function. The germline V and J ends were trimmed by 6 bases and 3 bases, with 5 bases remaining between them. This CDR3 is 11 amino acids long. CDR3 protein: CASSPYYGYTF. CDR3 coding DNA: TGCGCCAGCAGCCCTTACTATGGCTACACCTTC.

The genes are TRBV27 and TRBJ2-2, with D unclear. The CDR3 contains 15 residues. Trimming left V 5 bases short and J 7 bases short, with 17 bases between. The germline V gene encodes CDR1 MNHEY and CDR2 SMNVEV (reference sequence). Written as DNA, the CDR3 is TGTGCCAGCAGTCTAGGTTCGGGTACGAACGGGGAGCTGTTTTTT. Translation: CASSLGSGTNGELFF.

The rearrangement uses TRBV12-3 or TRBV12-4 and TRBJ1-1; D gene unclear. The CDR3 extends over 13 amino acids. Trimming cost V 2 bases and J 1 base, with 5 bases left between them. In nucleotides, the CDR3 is TGTGCCAGCAGTTTATCGCGGAACACTGAAGCTTTCTTT. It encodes CASSLSRNTEAFF.

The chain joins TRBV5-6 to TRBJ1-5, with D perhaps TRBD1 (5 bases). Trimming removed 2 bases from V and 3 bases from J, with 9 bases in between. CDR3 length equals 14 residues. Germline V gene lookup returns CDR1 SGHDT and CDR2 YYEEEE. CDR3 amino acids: CASSFKGDNQPQHF. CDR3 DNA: TGTGCCAGCAGCTTCAAAGGGGACAATCAGCCCCAGCATTTT.

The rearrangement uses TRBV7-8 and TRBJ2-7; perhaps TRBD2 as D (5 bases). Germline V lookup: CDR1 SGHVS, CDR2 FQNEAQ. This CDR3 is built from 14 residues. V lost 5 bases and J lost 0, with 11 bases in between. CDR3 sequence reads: CASSRPGDSYEQYF. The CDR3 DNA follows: TGTGCCAGCAGCCGACCCGGGGACTCCTACGAGCAGTACTTC.

The CDR3 loop reads CASSSALGSRADTQYF. The CDR3 region has the DNA TGTGCCAGCAGTTCCGCACTAGGGTCAAGAGCAGATACGCAGTATTTT. The chain employs TRBV28 and TRBJ2-3, with D perhaps TRBD2 (5 bases). The length of the CDR3 is 16 residues. Trimming shortened V by 4 bases and J by 4 bases, and 18 bases separated the two germline ends. Per germline, CDR1 MDHEN and CDR2 SYDVKM. Based on the CDR3 plus reference TRBV28 and TRBJ2-3, the full variable domain is DVKVTQSSRYLVKRTGEKVFLECVQDMDHENMFWYRQDPGLGLRLIYFSYDVKMKEKGDIPEGYSVSREKKERFSLILESASTNQTSMYLCASSSALGSRADTQYFGPGTRLTVL.

The CDR3 sequence: CASSPPRVAPGNTIYF. The CDR3 coding sequence is TGTGCCAGCAGCCCCCCCCGGGTGGCTCCTGGAAACACCATATATTTT. This chain uses TRBV7-2 with TRBJ1-3; the D is unclear. This CDR3 has 16 residues. Trimming removed 5 bases at V and 2 bases at J, with 16 bases between. Per the germline V gene, CDR1 is SGHTA and CDR2 is FQGNSA.

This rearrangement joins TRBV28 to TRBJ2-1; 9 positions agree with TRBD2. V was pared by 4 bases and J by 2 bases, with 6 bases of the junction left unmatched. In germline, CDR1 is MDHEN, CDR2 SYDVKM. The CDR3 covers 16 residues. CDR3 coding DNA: TGTGCCAGCAGTTCTCGAATAGCGGGGGCCTACAATGAGCAGTTCTTC. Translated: CASSSRIAGAYNEQFF.

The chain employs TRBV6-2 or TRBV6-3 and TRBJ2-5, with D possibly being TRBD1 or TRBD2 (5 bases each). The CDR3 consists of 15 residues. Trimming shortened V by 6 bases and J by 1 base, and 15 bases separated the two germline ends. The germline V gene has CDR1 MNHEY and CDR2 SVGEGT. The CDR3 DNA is TGTGCCAGCAGCGTCCGGGGCGGAACCCAAGAGACCCAGTACTTC. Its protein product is CASSVRGGTQETQYF.

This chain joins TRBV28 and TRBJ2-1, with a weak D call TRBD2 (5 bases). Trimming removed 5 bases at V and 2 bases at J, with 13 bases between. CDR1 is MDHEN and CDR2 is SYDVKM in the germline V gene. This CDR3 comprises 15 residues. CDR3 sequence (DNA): TGTGCCAGCAGTCATCGACTAAACACCTACAATGAGCAGTTCTTC. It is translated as CASSHRLNTYNEQFF.

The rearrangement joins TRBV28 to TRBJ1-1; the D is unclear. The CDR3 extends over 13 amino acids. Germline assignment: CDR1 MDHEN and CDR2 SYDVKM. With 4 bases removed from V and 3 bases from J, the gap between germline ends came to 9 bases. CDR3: CASSYREYTEAFF. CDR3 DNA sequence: TGTGCCAGCAGTTACCGGGAATACACTGAAGCTTTCTTT. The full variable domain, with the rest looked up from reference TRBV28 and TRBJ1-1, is DVKVTQSSRYLVKRTGEKVFLECVQDMDHENMFWYRQDPGLGLRLIYFSYDVKMKEKGDIPEGYSVSREKKERFSLILESASTNQTSMYLCASSYREYTEAFFGQGTRLTVV.

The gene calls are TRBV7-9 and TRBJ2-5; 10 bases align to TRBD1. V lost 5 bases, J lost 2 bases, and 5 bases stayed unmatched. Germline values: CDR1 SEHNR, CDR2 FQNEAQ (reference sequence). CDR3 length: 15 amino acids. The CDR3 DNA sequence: TGTGCCAGCAGCCCGGACAGGGGGAGGCAAGAGACCCAGTACTTC. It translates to CASSPDRGRQETQYF.

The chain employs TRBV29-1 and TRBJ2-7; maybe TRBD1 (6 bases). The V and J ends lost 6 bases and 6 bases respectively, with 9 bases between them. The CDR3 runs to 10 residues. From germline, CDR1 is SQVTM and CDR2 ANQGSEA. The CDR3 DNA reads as TGCAGCGTGGGGGCAGGCGAGCAGTACTTC. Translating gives CSVGAGEQYF.

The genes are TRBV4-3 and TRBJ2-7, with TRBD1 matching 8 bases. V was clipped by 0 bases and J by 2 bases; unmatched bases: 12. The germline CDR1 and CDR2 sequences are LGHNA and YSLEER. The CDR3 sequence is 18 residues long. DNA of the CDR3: TGCGCCAGCAGCCAAGACTCGCCGGACAGGGACTCGGCCTACGAGCAGTACTTC. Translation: CASSQDSPDRDSAYEQYF.

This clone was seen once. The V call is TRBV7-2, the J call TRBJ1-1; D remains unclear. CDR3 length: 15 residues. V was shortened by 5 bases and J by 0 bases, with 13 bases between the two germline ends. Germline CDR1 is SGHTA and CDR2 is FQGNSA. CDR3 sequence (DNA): TGTGCCAGCAGCCGCCAGACCTTTATGAACACTGAAGCTTTCTTT. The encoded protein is CASSRQTFMNTEAFF.